This TCR beta chain was documented in a study of tumor and adjacent non-tumor tissue in lung cancer. Study-wide background: Some 3.9 million productive TCRbeta reads were obtained per sample on average. General study points: In normal lung, the top 100 clones were significantly more dominant than in tumor. Tumor TCR diversity, when higher, was linked to shorter survival.

The V gene lost 5 bases and the J gene lost 4 bases, with 12 bases spanning the gap. CDR3 length: 13 residues. Per the germline V gene, CDR1 is ENHRY and CDR2 is SYGVKD. This clonotype is categorized as medium-sized (0.01 to 0.1%). The antigen is not known. TCRbeta libraries were built with three rounds of nested PCR, modified from ARM-PCR. TCRdb reprocessed the multiplex PCR reads with MiXCR, giving one entry per CDR3 protein. This sample has around 76,000 distinct CDR3 sequences, with 76% found just once. RNA was extracted from bulk tissue without any cell sorting. More than 3 cm separated this lung sample from the edge of the tumor. Newly diagnosed lung cancer patients had thoracic surgery in China, August–late 2014, without prior chemotherapy.

The receptor's source is a man aged 65-85 years with non-small cell lung cancer. The chain carries TRBV10-3 and TRBJ2-7, with a weak D call TRBD1 (5 bases). The sample comprised distant non-tumor lung tissue. The CDR3 DNA follows: TGTGCCATCAGTCCCTCCAGGGTTTACGAGCAGTACTTC. Protein sequence: CAISPSRVYEQYF.